Shown below are 19 T cell receptor beta chains from a single sample sequenced in a study of blood T cell repertoires in COVID-19. Some clones are missing from TCRdb's copy, which holds only in-frame ones; the method was immunoSEQ multiplex PCR. The data hold 150,000 to 200,000 clones, with 84% observed a single time. The specimen sequenced was peripheral blood. These receptors were obtained from a woman at least 80 years old with acute or convalescent COVID-19.

This clone was seen more than once but under ten times. The V call is TRBV2, the J call TRBJ1-2, with TRBD1 matching 9 bases. V trimming: 5 bases; J trimming: 3 bases; junction bases outside the gene matches: 4. Per the germline V gene, CDR1 is SNHLY and CDR2 is FYNNEI. The CDR3 extends over 14 amino acids. The CDR3 DNA sequence: TGTGCCAGCAGTTTACAGGGGGCTGACTATGGCTACACCTTC. Translating it yields CASSLQGADYGYTF.

The chain uses TRBV6-5 and TRBJ2-1, with D tentatively TRBD2 (6 bases). CDR1 MNHEY and CDR2 SVGAGI come from the germline V gene. Between the trimmed V and J ends, which lost 6 bases and 0 bases, there was a span of 12 bases. CDR3 size: 15 residues. DNA of the CDR3: TGTGCCAGCAGCCAACGGACTAACTCCTACAATGAGCAGTTCTTC. This gives the protein CASSQRTNSYNEQFF.

The rearrangement uses TRBV4-1 and TRBJ1-5; maybe TRBD1 (5 bases). The germline V and J ends were trimmed by 0 bases and 7 bases, with 13 bases remaining between them. The CDR3 is 15 amino acids. The germline V gene has CDR1 MGHRA and CDR2 YSYEKL. CDR3 loop: CASSQERGRAQPQHF. The CDR3, as DNA: TGCGCCAGCAGCCAAGAAAGGGGCCGGGCGCAGCCCCAGCATTTT.

The CDR3 protein is CASNREQGSYGYTF. As DNA, the CDR3 is TGTGCCAGTAACAGGGAACAGGGGAGCTATGGCTACACCTTC. The chain employs TRBV19 and TRBJ1-2, with 7 bases lining up with TRBD1. Unmatched junction bases numbered 9, after V lost 7 bases and J lost 4 bases. The CDR3 spans 14 residues. Germline V gene data show CDR1 as LNHDA and CDR2 as SQIVND (reference sequence).

The V gene is TRBV19, the J gene TRBJ2-2; 9 nucleotides align to TRBD2. The germline V gene encodes CDR1 LNHDA and CDR2 SQIVND (reference sequence). The CDR3 is 20 amino acids. Losses at the gene ends were 9 bases for V and 0 bases for J; bases not matched to a gene: 20. The CDR3 sequence is CASKRQGRGGRAPNTGELFF. DNA of the CDR3: TGTGCCAGCAAGAGGCAGGGGAGAGGCGGGAGGGCCCCGAACACCGGGGAGCTGTTTTTT. Full variable domain (missing parts from reference TRBV19 and TRBJ2-2): DGGITQSPKYLFRKEGQNVTLSCEQNLNHDAMYWYRQDPGQGLRLIYYSQIVNDFQKGDIAEGYSVSREKKESFPLTVTSAQKNPTAFYLCASKRQGRGGRAPNTGELFFGEGSRLTVL.

The rearrangement uses TRBV11-2 and TRBJ1-4, with D possibly matching TRBD1 (5 bases). The CDR3 is 15 amino acids. V was clipped by 2 bases and J by 7 bases, with 14 bases between them. CDR1 is SGHAT and CDR2 is FQNNGV in the germline V gene. The CDR3 region is CASSLSNWQGEKLFF. CDR3 DNA sequence: TGTGCCAGCAGCTTAAGTAATTGGCAGGGTGAAAAACTGTTTTTT.

The chain uses TRBV3-1 (or the pseudogene TRBV3-2) and TRBJ2-5, with TRBD2 as a possible D gene (6 bases). V was cut by 6 bases and J by 5 bases, with 16 bases left in between. CDR3 size: 14 residues. Looked up from germline, CDR1 is LGHDT and CDR2 is YNNKEL (reference sequence). CDR3 protein: CASRPLASGETQYF. The DNA of the CDR3 is TGTGCCAGCAGGCCCCTAGCGAGCGGGGAGACCCAGTACTTC.

The chain links TRBV5-5 to TRBJ1-1; no clear D gene. V lost 3 bases and J lost 2, with 11 bases in between. The CDR3 is 14 amino acids. Per the germline V gene, CDR1 is SGHKS and CDR2 is YYEKEE (reference sequence). CDR3 DNA sequence: TGTGCCAGCAGCTCCGGTGGGCCCAACACTGAAGCTTTCTTT. Amino acids: CASSSGGPNTEAFF.

The genes are TRBV18 and TRBJ1-4, with no clear D. The CDR3 runs to 13 residues. Per the germline V gene, CDR1 is KGHSH and CDR2 is LQKENI. V lost 3 bases, J lost 5 bases, and 7 bases lay in between. CDR3 residues: CASSPHINEKLFF. DNA for the CDR3: TGTGCCAGCTCACCCCACATCAATGAAAAACTGTTTTTT.

The chain combines TRBV6-6 with TRBJ1-5; D call uncertain. The V gene lost 8 bases and the J gene lost 5 bases, with 4 bases spanning the gap. The CDR3 totals 10 residues. In germline, CDR1 is MNHNY, CDR2 SVGAGI (reference sequence). The CDR3 region is CASGDQPQHF. The CDR3, as DNA: TGTGCCAGCGGAGATCAGCCCCAGCATTTT.

The V call is TRBV9, the J call TRBJ2-5, with TRBD2 as a possible D gene (5 bases). Germline V gene sequence: CDR1 SGDLS, CDR2 YYNGEE. CDR3 length equals 15 residues. V shed 4 bases and J shed 2 bases, with 15 bases lying between them. CDR3 coding DNA: TGTGCCAGCAGCCCAGGAGGTCCACGTCAAGAGACCCAGTACTTC. Translation gives CASSPGGPRQETQYF. The full variable domain, its missing parts supplied by reference TRBV9 and TRBJ2-5, is DSGVTQTPKHLITATGQRVTLRCSPRSGDLSVYWYQQSLDQGLQFLIQYYNGEERAKGNILERFSAQQFPDLHSELNLSSLELGDSALYFCASSPGGPRQETQYFGPGTRLLVL.

The chain combines TRBV21-1 with TRBJ2-4; whether TRBD2, the table's D call, matches the DNA was not checked. TRBV21-1 is given as a pseudogene. The length of the CDR3 is 19 residues. CDR3 residues: CASSKGGVCVHLAKNIQYF. CDR3 nucleotide sequence: TGTGCCAGCAGCAAAGGGGGAGTATGTGTGCACCTAGCCAAAAACATTCAGTACTTC.

This clone is a singleton in its sample. The chain combines TRBV5-4 with TRBJ2-3; TRBD2 might be the D (5 bases). The CDR3 extends over 15 amino acids. V gave up 0 bases and J gave up 1 base, with 9 bases separating them. Germline V lookup: CDR1 SGHNT, CDR2 YYREEE (reference sequence). CDR3 amino acids: CASSLDGSGTDTQYF. The CDR3, as DNA: TGTGCCAGCAGCTTGGATGGTAGCGGCACAGATACGCAGTATTTT.

The rearrangement joins TRBV4-1 to TRBJ1-1; D is possibly TRBD1 (5 bases). The CDR3 spans 16 residues. V lost 1 base to trimming and J lost 1 base, with 13 bases between them. Germline V gives CDR1 MGHRA, CDR2 YSYEKL. The CDR3 coding sequence is TGCGCCAGCAGCCAAGCAGGGCCCGGTAAGAACACTGAAGCTTTCTTT. Translation: CASSQAGPGKNTEAFF.

The chain couples TRBV19 to TRBJ2-5, with D possibly matching TRBD2 (5 bases). Germline CDR1 is LNHDA and CDR2 is SQIVND (reference sequence). The CDR3 is made up of 14 amino acids. Trimming removed 1 base from V and 4 bases from J, with 10 bases in between. DNA for the CDR3: TGTGCCAGTAGTATAGGTCGGGGTCGAGAGACCCAGTACTTC. This gives the protein CASSIGRGRETQYF.

In its sample, this clone was seen a few times. V is TRBV29-1 and J is TRBJ1-2; 7 bases match TRBD1. The CDR3 loop spans 13 amino acids. J was trimmed by 4 bases and V by 7 bases; bases with no gene match: 9. Germline lookup yields CDR1 SQVTM and CDR2 ANQGSEA. CDR3 nucleotides: TGCAGCGAAGCGAAGACAGGGAGCTATGGCTACACCTTC. Encoded protein: CSEAKTGSYGYTF.

The chain is built from TRBV3-1 (or the pseudogene TRBV3-2) and TRBJ1-2; the match to TRBD1 covers 9 bases. The CDR3 consists of 15 residues. Germline lookup yields CDR1 LGHDT and CDR2 YNNKEL (reference sequence). V was clipped by 1 base and J by 0 bases; unmatched bases: 0. CDR3 residues: CASSQGTGANYGYTF. DNA of the CDR3: TGTGCCAGCAGCCAAGGGACAGGGGCTAACTATGGCTACACCTTC.

The chain has TRBV29-1 and TRBJ2-1, with TRBD1 identical over 9 bases. Germline values: CDR1 SQVTM, CDR2 ANQGSEA. After removal of 1 base from V and 3 bases from J, the junction contained 4 bases not matched to a gene. The CDR3 is made up of 15 amino acids. As DNA, the CDR3 is TGCAGCGTTGAAGTTTGGGGACAGGGCTACAATGAGCAGTTCTTC. Its translation: CSVEVWGQGYNEQFF.

The sample holds one count of this clone. The CDR3 protein is CASSFSLRGTYEQYF. In DNA form, the CDR3 reads TGTGCCAGCAGCTTTAGCTTACGGGGGACCTACGAGCAGTACTTC. This chain connects TRBV13 to TRBJ2-7, with D maybe TRBD2 (6 bases). Germline V CDR1 and CDR2: PRHDT, FYEKMQ (reference sequence). This CDR3 is built from 15 residues. The V end lost 3 bases, the J end lost 2 bases, and 14 bases lay between the germline ends.